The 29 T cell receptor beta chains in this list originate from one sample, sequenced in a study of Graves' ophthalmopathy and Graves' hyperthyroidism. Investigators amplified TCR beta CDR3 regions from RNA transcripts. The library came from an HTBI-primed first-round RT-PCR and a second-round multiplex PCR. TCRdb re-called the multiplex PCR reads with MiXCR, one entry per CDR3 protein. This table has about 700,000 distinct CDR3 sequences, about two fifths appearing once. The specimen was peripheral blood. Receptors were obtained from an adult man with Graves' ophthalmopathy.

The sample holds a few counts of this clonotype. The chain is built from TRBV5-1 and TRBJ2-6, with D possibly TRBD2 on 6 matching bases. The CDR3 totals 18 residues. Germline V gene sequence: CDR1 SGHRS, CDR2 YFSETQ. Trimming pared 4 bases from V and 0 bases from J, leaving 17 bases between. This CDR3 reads CASSPTRDSRSGANVLTF. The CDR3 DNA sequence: TGCGCCAGCAGCCCGACCCGGGACTCCCGCTCTGGGGCCAACGTCCTGACTTTC.

CDR3 amino acids: CASSPAGSDTGELFF. In DNA form, the CDR3 reads TGTGCCAGCAGCCCAGCGGGGTCTGACACCGGGGAGCTGTTTTTT. The J gene is TRBJ2-2, the V gene TRBV7-7; TRBD2 matches at 7 bases. With 5 bases clipped from V and 3 bases from J, the junction kept 6 bases outside the gene matches. Germline V gives CDR1 SSHAT, CDR2 FNYEAQ (reference sequence). This CDR3 contains 15 residues.

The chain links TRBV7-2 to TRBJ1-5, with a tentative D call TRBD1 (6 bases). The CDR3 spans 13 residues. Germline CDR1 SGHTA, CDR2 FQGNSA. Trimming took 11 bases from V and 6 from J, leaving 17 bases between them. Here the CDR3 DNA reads TGTGCCTGGGGCCAGTGGGGGGCTCAGCCCCAGCATTTT. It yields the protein CAWGQWGAQPQHF.

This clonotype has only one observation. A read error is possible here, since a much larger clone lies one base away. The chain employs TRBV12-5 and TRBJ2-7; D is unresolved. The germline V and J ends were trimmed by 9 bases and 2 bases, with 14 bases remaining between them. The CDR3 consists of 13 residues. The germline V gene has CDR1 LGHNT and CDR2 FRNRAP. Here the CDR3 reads CASPKTPTYEQYF. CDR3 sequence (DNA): TGTGCTAGCCCAAAGACTCCTACCTACGAGCAGTACTTC.

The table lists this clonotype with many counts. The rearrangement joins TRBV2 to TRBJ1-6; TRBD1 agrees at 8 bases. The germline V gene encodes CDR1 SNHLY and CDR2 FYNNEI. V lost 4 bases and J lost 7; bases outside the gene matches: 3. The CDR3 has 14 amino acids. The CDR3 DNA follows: TGTGCCAGCAGTGCCGGACAGGGCAATTCACCCCTCCACTTT. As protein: CASSAGQGNSPLHF.

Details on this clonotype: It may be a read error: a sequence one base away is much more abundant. CDR3 nucleotides: TGTGCCAGCAGGGCAGGTGACAAGGGCTATGGCTACACCTTC. Translated, it gives CASRAGDKGYGYTF. V and J are TRBV9 and TRBJ1-2; D not resolved. This CDR3 spans 14 amino acids. V lost 5 bases, J lost 4 bases, and 15 bases lay in between. Germline V gives CDR1 SGDLS, CDR2 YYNGEE. The whole variable domain, remainder taken from reference TRBV9 and TRBJ1-2, is DSGVTQTPKHLITATGQRVTLRCSPRSGDLSVYWYQQSLDQGLQFLIQYYNGEERAKGNILERFSAQQFPDLHSELNLSSLELGDSALYFCASRAGDKGYGYTFGSGTRLTVV.

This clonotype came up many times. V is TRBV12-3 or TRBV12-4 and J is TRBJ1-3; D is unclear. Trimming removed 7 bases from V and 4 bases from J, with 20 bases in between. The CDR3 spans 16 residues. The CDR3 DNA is TGTGCCAGCACCCCCCTACGACGGGCAGGAGGAAACACCATATATTTT. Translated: CASTPLRRAGGNTIYF.

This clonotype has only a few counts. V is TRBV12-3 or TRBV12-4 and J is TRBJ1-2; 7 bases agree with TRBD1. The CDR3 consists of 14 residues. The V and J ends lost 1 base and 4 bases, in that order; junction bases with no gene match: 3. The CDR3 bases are TGTGCCAGCAGTTTAGGAGGGGGCCGCTATGGCTACACCTTC. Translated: CASSLGGGRYGYTF.

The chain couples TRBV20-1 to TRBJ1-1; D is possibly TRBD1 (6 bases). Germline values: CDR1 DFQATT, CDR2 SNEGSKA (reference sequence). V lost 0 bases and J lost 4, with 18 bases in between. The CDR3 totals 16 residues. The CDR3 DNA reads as TGCAGTGCTAGAGATACAGGGAAGGGGGATAGCACTGAAGCTTTCTTT. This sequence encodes CSARDTGKGDSTEAFF.

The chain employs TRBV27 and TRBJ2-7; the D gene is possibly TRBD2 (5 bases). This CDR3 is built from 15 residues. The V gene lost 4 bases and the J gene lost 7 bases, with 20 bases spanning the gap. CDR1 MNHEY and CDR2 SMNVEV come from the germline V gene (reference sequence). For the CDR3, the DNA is TGTGCCAGCAGTTCCACTAGTTCGTTGCCGCGGGAGCAGTACTTC. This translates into CASSSTSSLPREQYF.

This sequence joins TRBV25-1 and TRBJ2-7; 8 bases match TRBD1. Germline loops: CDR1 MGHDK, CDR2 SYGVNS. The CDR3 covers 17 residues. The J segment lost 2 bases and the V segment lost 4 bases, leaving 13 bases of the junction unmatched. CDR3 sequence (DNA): TGTGCCAGCAGTGCCACCGCCCCGGGACAGGCGACCTACGAGCAGTACTTC. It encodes CASSATAPGQATYEQYF.

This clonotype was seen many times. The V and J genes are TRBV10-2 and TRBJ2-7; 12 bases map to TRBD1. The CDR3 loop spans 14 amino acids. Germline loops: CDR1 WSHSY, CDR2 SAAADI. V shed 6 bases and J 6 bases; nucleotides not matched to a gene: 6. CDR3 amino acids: CASRGTGGLVEQYF. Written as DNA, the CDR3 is TGCGCCAGCAGAGGGACAGGGGGCTTGGTCGAGCAGTACTTC.

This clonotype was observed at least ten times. CDR3: CASSKGTGSSYEQYF. The CDR3 region has the DNA TGTGCCAGCAGCAAGGGGACAGGGAGCTCCTACGAGCAGTACTTC. The chain employs TRBV7-2 and TRBJ2-7, with 9 positions matching TRBD1. With 5 bases clipped from V and 0 bases from J, the junction kept 5 bases outside the gene matches. Germline assignment: CDR1 SGHTA and CDR2 FQGNSA. The CDR3 loop spans 15 amino acids.

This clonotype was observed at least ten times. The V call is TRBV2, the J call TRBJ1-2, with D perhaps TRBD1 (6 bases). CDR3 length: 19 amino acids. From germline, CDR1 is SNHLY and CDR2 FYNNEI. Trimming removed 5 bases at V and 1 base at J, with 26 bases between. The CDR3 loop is CASSQPASTGRGGNYGYTF. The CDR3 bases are TGTGCCAGCAGTCAACCCGCCTCGACAGGACGAGGGGGTAACTATGGCTACACCTTC.

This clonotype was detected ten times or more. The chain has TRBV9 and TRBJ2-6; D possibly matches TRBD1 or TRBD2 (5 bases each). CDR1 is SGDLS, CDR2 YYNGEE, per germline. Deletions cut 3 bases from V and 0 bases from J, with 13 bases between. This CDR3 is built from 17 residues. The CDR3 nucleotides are TGTGCCAGCAGCGGAGGAGGACAAGCCTCTGGGGCCAACGTCCTGACTTTC. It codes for CASSGGGQASGANVLTF.

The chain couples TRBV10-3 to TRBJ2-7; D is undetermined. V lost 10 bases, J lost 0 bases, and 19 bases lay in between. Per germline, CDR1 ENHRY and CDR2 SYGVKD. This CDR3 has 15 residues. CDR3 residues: CASSQRPASSYEQYF. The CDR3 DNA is TGTGCCAGCAGCCAGCGACCAGCGAGCTCCTACGAGCAGTACTTC.

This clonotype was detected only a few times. CDR3 DNA: TGCGCCAGCAGCCACTTCCGTGGGGGGTTGCACGAGCAGTACTTC. Translation: CASSHFRGGLHEQYF. This chain connects TRBV4-1 to TRBJ2-7; maybe TRBD2 (6 bases). Per germline, CDR1 MGHRA and CDR2 YSYEKL. CDR3 size: 15 residues. V gave up 3 bases and J gave up 5 bases, with 17 bases separating them.

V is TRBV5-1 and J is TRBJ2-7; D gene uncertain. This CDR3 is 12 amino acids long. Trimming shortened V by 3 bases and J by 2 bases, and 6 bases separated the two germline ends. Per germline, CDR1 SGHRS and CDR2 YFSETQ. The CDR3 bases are TGCGCCAGCAGCTGGGATACCTACGAGCAGTACTTC. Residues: CASSWDTYEQYF. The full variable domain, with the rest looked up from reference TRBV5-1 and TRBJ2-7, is KAGVTQTPRYLIKTRGQQVTLSCSPISGHRSVSWYQQTPGQGLQFLFEYFSETQRNKGNFPGRFSGRQFSNSRSEMNVSTLELGDSALYLCASSWDTYEQYFGPGTRLTVT.

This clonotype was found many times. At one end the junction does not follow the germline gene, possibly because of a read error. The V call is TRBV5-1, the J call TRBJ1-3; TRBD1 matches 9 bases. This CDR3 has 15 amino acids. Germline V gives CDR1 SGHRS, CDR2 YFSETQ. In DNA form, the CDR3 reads TGCGCCAGCAGTTTGGACAGGGGCGGTGGAAACACCATATATTTT. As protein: CASSLDRGGGNTIYF.

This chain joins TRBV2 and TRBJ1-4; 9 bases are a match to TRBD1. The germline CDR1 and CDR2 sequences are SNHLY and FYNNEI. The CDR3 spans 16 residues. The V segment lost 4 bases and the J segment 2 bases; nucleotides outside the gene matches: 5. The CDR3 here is CASSARTGVTNEKLFF. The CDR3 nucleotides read TGTGCCAGCAGTGCCAGGACAGGGGTGACTAATGAAAAACTGTTTTTT.

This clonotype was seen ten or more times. The CDR3 nucleotides are TGTGCCATCAGTGAGTCACTAGAAGAGACCCAGTACTTC. This sequence encodes CAISESLEETQYF. The chain has TRBV10-3 and TRBJ2-5; tentative D call: TRBD2 (5 bases). V lost 0 bases and J lost 3, with 5 bases in between. Germline CDR1 and CDR2: ENHRY and SYGVKD. The CDR3 spans 13 residues.

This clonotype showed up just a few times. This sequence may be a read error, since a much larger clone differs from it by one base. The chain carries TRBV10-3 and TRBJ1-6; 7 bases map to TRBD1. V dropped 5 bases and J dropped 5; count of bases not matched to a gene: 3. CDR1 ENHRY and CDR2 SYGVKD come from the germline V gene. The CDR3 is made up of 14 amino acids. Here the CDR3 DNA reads TGTGCCATCAGTTGGGGACAGCATAATTCACCCCTCCACTTT. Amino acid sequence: CAISWGQHNSPLHF.

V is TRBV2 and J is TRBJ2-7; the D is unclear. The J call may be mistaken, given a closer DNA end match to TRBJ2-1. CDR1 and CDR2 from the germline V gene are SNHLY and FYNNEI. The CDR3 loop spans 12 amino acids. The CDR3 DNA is TGTGCCAGCAGTGAGAGAGACCTGAGGCAGTTCTTC. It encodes CASSERDLRQFF.

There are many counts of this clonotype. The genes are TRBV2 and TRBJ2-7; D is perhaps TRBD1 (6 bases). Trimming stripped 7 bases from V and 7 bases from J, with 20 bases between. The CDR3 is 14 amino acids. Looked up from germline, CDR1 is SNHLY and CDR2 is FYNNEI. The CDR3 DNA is TGTGCCAGCAACCAACAGGGCTATGAGAGGGAGCAGTACTTC. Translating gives CASNQQGYEREQYF. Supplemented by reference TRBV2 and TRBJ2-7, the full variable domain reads EPEVTQTPSHQVTQMGQEVILRCVPISNHLYFYWYRQILGQKVEFLVSFYNNEISEKSEIFDDQFSVERPDGSNFTLKIRSTKLEDSAMYFCASNQQGYEREQYFGPGTRLTVT.

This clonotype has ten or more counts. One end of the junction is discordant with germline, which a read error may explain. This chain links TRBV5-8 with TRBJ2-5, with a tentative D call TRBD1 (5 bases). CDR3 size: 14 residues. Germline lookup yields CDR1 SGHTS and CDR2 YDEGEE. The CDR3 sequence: CASRLDIDQETQYF. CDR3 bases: TGTGCCAGCAGGTTGGACATCGACCAAGAGACCCAGTACTTC. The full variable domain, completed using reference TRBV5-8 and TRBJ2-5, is EAGVTQSPTHLIKTRGQQATLRCSPISGHTSVYWYQQALGLGLQFLLWYDEGEERNRGNFPPRFSGRQFPNYSSELNVNALELEDSALYLCASRLDIDQETQYFGPGTRLLVL.

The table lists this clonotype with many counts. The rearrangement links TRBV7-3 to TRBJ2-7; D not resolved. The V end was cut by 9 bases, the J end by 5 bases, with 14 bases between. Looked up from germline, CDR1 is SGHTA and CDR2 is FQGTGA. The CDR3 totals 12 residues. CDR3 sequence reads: CARWAGTHEQYF. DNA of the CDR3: TGTGCCAGGTGGGCAGGTACCCACGAGCAGTACTTC. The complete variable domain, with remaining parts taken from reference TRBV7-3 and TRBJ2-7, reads GAGVSQTPSNKVTEKGKYVELRCDPISGHTALYWYRQSLGQGPEFLIYFQGTGAADDSGLPNDRFFAVRPEGSVSTLKIQRTERGDSAVYLCARWAGTHEQYFGPGTRLTVT.

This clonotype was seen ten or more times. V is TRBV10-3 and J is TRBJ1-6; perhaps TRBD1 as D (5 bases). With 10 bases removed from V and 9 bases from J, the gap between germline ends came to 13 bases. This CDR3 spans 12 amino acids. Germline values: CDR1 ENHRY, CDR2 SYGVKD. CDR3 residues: CATRDLSSPLHF. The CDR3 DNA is TGTGCCACTCGGGACTTGAGTTCACCCCTCCACTTT.

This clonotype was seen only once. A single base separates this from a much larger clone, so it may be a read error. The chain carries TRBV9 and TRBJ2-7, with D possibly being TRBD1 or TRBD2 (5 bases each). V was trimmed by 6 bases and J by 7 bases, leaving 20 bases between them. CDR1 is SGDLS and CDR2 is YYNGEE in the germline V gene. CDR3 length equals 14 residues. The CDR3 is CASNARDGSIEQYF. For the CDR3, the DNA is TGTGCCAGCAACGCTCGGGACGGGTCTATAGAGCAGTACTTC.

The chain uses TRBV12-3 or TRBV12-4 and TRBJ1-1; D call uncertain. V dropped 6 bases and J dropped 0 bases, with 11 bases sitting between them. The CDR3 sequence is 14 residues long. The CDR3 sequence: CASRVEHLNTEAFF. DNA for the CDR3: TGTGCCAGCAGGGTAGAACATCTGAACACTGAAGCTTTCTTT.